The 2 T cell receptor beta chains reported below all come from one sample, sequenced in a study of blood T cell repertoires in COVID-19 (dated by TCRdb to the early 2020s). Libraries were built with the immunoSEQ multiplex PCR assay. TCRdb mirrors the immuneACCESS table, restricted to in-frame sequences. Some clones are absent from its copies; in checked studies, under half trace to an unresolved V gene, and the reason for the others is unknown. The table for this sample lists some 300,000 clones; about 90% of them were counted only once. Clones ranked in the top ten supply roughly 1% of the sample. Sequenced input: PBMCs or T cells enriched from blood (not recorded which). Receptors were obtained from a woman aged 30 to 39 who had recovered from COVID-19.

The J gene is TRBJ1-2, the V gene TRBV18; 7 bases fit TRBD1. Germline V gene sequence: CDR1 KGHSH, CDR2 LQKENI. V dropped 4 bases and J dropped 3; count of bases not matched to a gene: 2. CDR3 length: 13 residues. The DNA of the CDR3 is TGTGCCAGCTCACACGGGACAGACTATGGCTACACCTTC. Translated, it gives CASSHGTDYGYTF.

The count of this clone is one. This chain links TRBV15 with TRBJ1-2, with TRBD1 identical over 8 bases. The CDR3 extends over 15 amino acids. V lost 0 bases to trimming and J lost 8 bases; unmatched junction nucleotides: 8. Germline V lookup: CDR1 LNHNV, CDR2 YYDKDF (reference sequence). CDR3 nucleotide sequence: TGTGCCACCAGCAGAGATCTCTCAGGGGGCCAGGGCTACACCTTC. Translated, it gives CATSRDLSGGQGYTF.